This T cell receptor (beta chain) was identified in a study of blood T cells in healthy people across ages. This clonotype was counted at least ten times. Its specificity is not known. Germline loops: CDR1 SEHNR, CDR2 FQNEAQ (reference sequence). The ends were cut back, 7 bases at V and 2 bases at J, with 15 bases in the middle. This CDR3 is built from 14 residues. Per individual sample, total RNA of at least 5.5 micrograms was extracted. Sample-barcoded 5' priming and a J-beta primer mix drove a second PCR of roughly 7 to 11 cycles. Each CDR3 protein is one row after TCRdb ran MiXCR on the 5' RACE reads. The sample includes just under 550,000 distinct CDR3 sequences, around 24% of them seen just once. Study findings and constraints: The recorded TCR beta diversity per million T cells decreased in a roughly linear manner with age.

A further study also used this sample, focusing on T cells of mothers and their children. That study adds: Donation involved a few healthy Caucasian mothers and the six children that they had. For the second PCR, the M1S primer put in sample barcodes and 2-4 random nucleotides.

The sequencing input was blood. The receptor was derived from a boy aged 5-17 years in good health. The chain joins TRBV7-9 to TRBJ2-7; no clear D. The CDR3 bases are TGTGCCAGCACCAACCCGGGCTACCCCTACGAGCAGTACTTC. This sequence encodes CASTNPGYPYEQYF. The whole variable domain, remainder taken from reference TRBV7-9 and TRBJ2-7, is DTGVSQNPRHKITKRGQNVTFRCDPISEHNRLYWYRQTLGQGPEFLTYFQNEAQLEKSRLLSDRFSAERPKGSFSTLEIQRTEQGDSAMYLCASTNPGYPYEQYFGPGTRLTVT.